A selection of T cell receptor beta chains follows, all from one sample in a study of blood T cell repertoires in COVID-19. Only in-frame clones appear in the TCRdb table, and some are missing; sequencing was by immunoSEQ multiplex PCR. The data hold about 200,000 clones, with around 86% observed a single time. Sequencing was done on a sample of peripheral blood. These receptors were obtained from a woman between 70 and 85 years old with COVID-19, enrolled during active disease. Each CDR3 is given with its conserved first and last residue. D genes are given only for firm matches. Clone size appears in some rows only: once, few, many, or a class for an expanded clone.

V gene: TRBV5-4; clone size: NA; D gene: NA; J gene: TRBJ2-3; CDR3 protein: CASSFDSKKQYF; CDR3 DNA: TGTGCCAGCAGCTTCGACAGCAAGAAGCAGTATTTT
V gene: TRBV30; clone size: once; D gene: NA; J gene: TRBJ1-1; CDR3 protein: CAWSVLRGGTEAFF; CDR3 DNA: TGTGCCTGGAGTGTACTTAGGGGAGGCACTGAAGCTTTCTTT
V gene: TRBV28; clone size: NA; D gene: TRBD1; J gene: TRBJ1-4; CDR3 protein: CASSKQGLSEKLFF; CDR3 DNA: TGTGCCAGCAGTAAACAGGGGTTGAGTGAAAAACTGTTTTTT
V gene: TRBV7-2; clone size: NA; D gene: NA; J gene: TRBJ2-5; CDR3 protein: CASSQGLGEFETQYF; CDR3 DNA: TGTGCCAGCAGCCAGGGACTGGGGGAGTTTGAGACCCAGTACTTC
V gene: TRBV2; clone size: NA; D gene: NA; J gene: TRBJ1-2; CDR3 protein: CASSEYAGNLGYTF; CDR3 DNA: TGTGCCAGCAGTGAATACGCAGGGAATTTAGGCTACACCTTC
V gene: TRBV7-6; clone size: NA; D gene: NA; J gene: TRBJ1-1; CDR3 protein: CASSSQGTEAFF; CDR3 DNA: TGTGCCAGCAGTTCCCAGGGTACTGAAGCTTTCTTT
V gene: TRBV30; clone size: NA; D gene: TRBD1; J gene: TRBJ1-2; CDR3 protein: CAYLRQGGNYGYTF; CDR3 DNA: TGTGCCTACCTCCGACAGGGTGGGAACTATGGCTACACCTTC
V gene: TRBV10-3; clone size: NA; D gene: TRBD1; J gene: TRBJ1-2; CDR3 protein: CAIRQGTGYGYTF; CDR3 DNA: TGTGCCATCAGACAGGGGACGGGCTATGGCTACACCTTC
V gene: TRBV7-8; clone size: NA; D gene: NA; J gene: TRBJ2-7; CDR3 protein: CASSRQASTGQYF; CDR3 DNA: TGTGCCAGCAGCAGACAGGCGAGTACTGGGCAGTACTTC
V gene: TRBV5-1; clone size: NA; D gene: TRBD2; J gene: TRBJ2-5; CDR3 protein: CASSLEGGRQTQYF; CDR3 DNA: TGCGCCAGCAGCTTGGAGGGAGGGCGACAGACCCAGTACTTC
V gene: TRBV7-9; clone size: once; D gene: TRBD1; J gene: TRBJ1-2; CDR3 protein: CASSSEGANTYGYTF; CDR3 DNA: TGTGCCAGCAGCTCAGAGGGGGCGAACACCTATGGCTACACCTTC
V gene: TRBV5-5; clone size: few; D gene: TRBD1; J gene: TRBJ1-2; CDR3 protein: CASSLVMSGQGPYGYTF; CDR3 DNA: TGTGCCAGCAGCTTGGTAATGTCGGGACAGGGGCCCTATGGCTACACCTTC
V gene: TRBV18; clone size: NA; D gene: NA; J gene: TRBJ2-7; CDR3 protein: CASSPYRGRPYEQYF; CDR3 DNA: TGTGCCAGCTCACCCTATCGGGGTAGACCCTACGAGCAGTACTTC
V gene: TRBV6-5; clone size: few; D gene: NA; J gene: TRBJ1-5; CDR3 protein: CASSYSGVRNQPQHF; CDR3 DNA: TGTGCCAGCAGTTACTCAGGGGTTCGAAATCAGCCCCAGCATTTT
V gene: TRBV27; clone size: NA; D gene: TRBD1; J gene: TRBJ1-1; CDR3 protein: CASSLRAGGTEAFF; CDR3 DNA: TGTGCCAGCAGTTTAAGGGCAGGGGGCACTGAAGCTTTCTTT
V gene: TRBV28; clone size: once; D gene: TRBD2; J gene: TRBJ2-1; CDR3 protein: CASSLLVAGYNEQFF; CDR3 DNA: TGTGCCAGCAGTTTATTGGTAGCGGGGTACAATGAGCAGTTCTTC
V gene: TRBV30; clone size: NA; D gene: NA; J gene: TRBJ2-1; CDR3 protein: CAWRPPGHPSMGKQFF; CDR3 DNA: TGTGCCTGGAGGCCCCCGGGACACCCCTCTATGGGTAAGCAGTTCTTC
V gene: TRBV7-5; clone size: NA; D gene: NA; J gene: TRBJ2-7; CDR3 protein: CARSFEGPVLRDYDYEQYF; CDR3 DNA: TGTGCCAGAAGCTTCGAAGGACCCGTTTTAAGGGACTACGACTACGAGCAGTACTTC
V gene: TRBV5-4; clone size: medium-sized; D gene: NA; J gene: TRBJ1-6; CDR3 protein: CASSFSSGGYNSPLHF; CDR3 DNA: TGTGCCAGCAGCTTTAGCAGCGGGGGATATAATTCACCCCTCCACTTT
V gene: TRBV7-9; clone size: NA; D gene: NA; J gene: TRBJ1-1; CDR3 protein: CASSPSRGGTEAFF; CDR3 DNA: TGTGCCAGCAGCCCCAGCCGGGGGGGGACTGAAGCTTTCTTT
V gene: TRBV28; clone size: NA; D gene: NA; J gene: TRBJ2-2; CDR3 protein: CASRLGGKGTGELFF; CDR3 DNA: TGTGCCAGCAGATTGGGCGGGAAGGGCACCGGGGAGCTGTTTTTT
V gene: TRBV6-5; clone size: NA; D gene: TRBD2; J gene: TRBJ2-7; CDR3 protein: CASSYGSGGGYEQYF; CDR3 DNA: TGTGCCAGCAGTTACGGGTCGGGGGGTGGCTACGAGCAGTACTTC
V gene: TRBV14; clone size: NA; D gene: TRBD2; J gene: TRBJ2-1; CDR3 protein: CASSQESGTSGTYNEQFF; CDR3 DNA: TGTGCCAGCAGCCAAGAATCGGGGACTAGCGGAACCTACAATGAGCAGTTCTTC
V gene: TRBV7-2; clone size: once; D gene: TRBD1; J gene: TRBJ1-5; CDR3 protein: CASRPRQGEDQPQHF; CDR3 DNA: TGTGCCAGCAGACCTAGACAGGGCGAGGATCAGCCCCAGCATTTT
V gene: TRBV5-1; clone size: NA; D gene: NA; J gene: TRBJ2-2; CDR3 protein: CASTASVDGELFF; CDR3 DNA: TGCGCCAGCACGGCTAGTGTGGACGGGGAGCTGTTTTTT
V gene: TRBV7-9; clone size: NA; D gene: NA; J gene: TRBJ1-1; CDR3 protein: CASDYITNTEAFF; CDR3 DNA: TGTGCCAGCGACTATATAACGAACACTGAAGCTTTCTTT
V gene: TRBV24-1; clone size: few; D gene: NA; J gene: TRBJ1-1; CDR3 protein: CATMAGVNTEAFF; CDR3 DNA: TGTGCCACCATGGCAGGGGTGAACACTGAAGCTTTCTTT
V gene: TRBV7-2; clone size: NA; D gene: NA; J gene: TRBJ2-7; CDR3 protein: CASSLRSWGGYEQYF; CDR3 DNA: TGTGCCAGCAGCTTACGGTCGTGGGGCGGATACGAGCAGTACTTC
V gene: TRBV28; clone size: NA; D gene: NA; J gene: TRBJ1-1; CDR3 protein: CASPNPVNTEAFF; CDR3 DNA: TGTGCCAGTCCAAATCCGGTGAACACTGAAGCTTTCTTT
V gene: TRBV4-3; clone size: NA; D gene: NA; J gene: TRBJ2-4; CDR3 protein: CASSQDIGGTKNIQYF; CDR3 DNA: TGCGCCAGCAGCCAAGATATTGGGGGGACCAAAAACATTCAGTACTTC
V gene: TRBV6-4; clone size: NA; D gene: NA; J gene: TRBJ2-3; CDR3 protein: CASSDGRQGIDTQYF; CDR3 DNA: TGTGCCAGCAGTGACGGGAGACAAGGAATAGATACGCAGTATTTT
V gene: TRBV4-3; clone size: NA; D gene: NA; J gene: TRBJ1-4; CDR3 protein: CASSQDLSGSTNEKLFF; CDR3 DNA: TGCGCCAGCAGCCAAGATTTAAGTGGGAGTACTAATGAAAAACTGTTTTTT
V gene: TRBV19; clone size: NA; D gene: TRBD1; J gene: TRBJ1-2; CDR3 protein: CASTPTGNYGYTF; CDR3 DNA: TGTGCCAGTACTCCGACAGGGAACTATGGCTACACCTTC
V gene: TRBV7-2; clone size: NA; D gene: NA; J gene: TRBJ1-1; CDR3 protein: CASSSPQLQGQEAFF; CDR3 DNA: TGTGCCAGCAGCTCCCCTCAACTGCAGGGCCAAGAAGCTTTCTTT
V gene: TRBV24-1; clone size: NA; D gene: TRBD1; J gene: TRBJ1-1; CDR3 protein: CATRGTGGTEAFF; CDR3 DNA: TGTGCCACCAGGGGGACAGGGGGGACTGAAGCTTTCTTT
V gene: TRBV7-2; clone size: NA; D gene: TRBD2; J gene: TRBJ2-1; CDR3 protein: CASSPGGDSYNEQFF; CDR3 DNA: TGTGCCAGCAGCCCCGGGGGGGACTCCTACAATGAGCAGTTCTTC
V gene: TRBV12-5; clone size: NA; D gene: NA; J gene: TRBJ2-3; CDR3 protein: CASGSKSDTQYF; CDR3 DNA: TGTGCTAGTGGCTCTAAAAGCGATACGCAGTATTTT
V gene: TRBV19; clone size: few; D gene: NA; J gene: TRBJ1-2; CDR3 protein: CASSTGVPYGYTF; CDR3 DNA: TGTGCCAGTAGCACAGGCGTTCCCTATGGCTACACCTTC
V gene: TRBV5-5; clone size: NA; D gene: TRBD1; J gene: TRBJ1-5; CDR3 protein: CASSQIQGAFQPQHF; CDR3 DNA: TGTGCCAGCAGCCAGATTCAGGGGGCATTTCAGCCCCAGCATTTT
V gene: TRBV24-1; clone size: NA; D gene: TRBD1; J gene: TRBJ1-2; CDR3 protein: CATSDLDRGGEGYTF; CDR3 DNA: TGTGCCACCAGTGACCTGGACAGGGGTGGCGAAGGCTACACCTTC
V gene: TRBV4-2; clone size: NA; D gene: TRBD2; J gene: TRBJ2-1; CDR3 protein: CASSPRNGTSGANEQFF; CDR3 DNA: TGTGCCAGCAGCCCCAGGAACGGGACTAGCGGGGCAAATGAGCAGTTCTTC
V gene: TRBV7-8; clone size: NA; D gene: NA; J gene: TRBJ2-5; CDR3 protein: CASSLGTYQETQYF; CDR3 DNA: TGTGCCAGCAGCTTAGGGACATACCAAGAGACCCAGTACTTC
V gene: TRBV11-2; clone size: NA; D gene: NA; J gene: TRBJ2-3; CDR3 protein: CASSSQRTTDTQYF; CDR3 DNA: TGTGCCAGCAGCTCCCAGCGGACCACAGATACGCAGTATTTT
V gene: TRBV28; clone size: NA; D gene: NA; J gene: TRBJ1-1; CDR3 protein: CASRRQVTEAFF; CDR3 DNA: TGTGCCAGCAGACGCCAGGTAACCGAAGCTTTCTTT
V gene: TRBV4-2; clone size: NA; D gene: TRBD1; J gene: TRBJ1-3; CDR3 protein: CASSQADRAGNTIYF; CDR3 DNA: TGTGCCAGCAGCCAGGCAGACAGGGCCGGAAACACCATATATTTT
V gene: TRBV7-2; clone size: NA; D gene: NA; J gene: TRBJ2-3; CDR3 protein: CASSPSIATQKGDTQYF; CDR3 DNA: TGTGCCAGCAGCCCCTCTATAGCGACCCAAAAAGGGGATACGCAGTATTTT
V gene: TRBV5-1; clone size: NA; D gene: TRBD1; J gene: TRBJ2-1; CDR3 protein: CASSLSTGQYNEQFF; CDR3 DNA: TGCGCCAGCAGCTTATCGACAGGGCAATACAATGAGCAGTTCTTC
V gene: TRBV7-3; clone size: NA; D gene: TRBD1; J gene: TRBJ1-1; CDR3 protein: CASSNLGQMNTEAFF; CDR3 DNA: TGTGCCAGCAGCAACCTGGGACAGATGAACACTGAAGCTTTCTTT
V gene: TRBV19; clone size: NA; D gene: NA; J gene: TRBJ1-5; CDR3 protein: CASTPSGLGNQPQHF; CDR3 DNA: TGTGCCAGTACCCCAAGCGGGCTTGGCAATCAGCCCCAGCATTTT
V gene: TRBV21-1; clone size: few; D gene: NA; J gene: TRBJ1-1; CDR3 protein: CAVKMAERGPDTEAFF; CDR3 DNA: TGTGCCGTCAAAATGGCGGAGAGGGGGCCTGACACTGAAGCTTTCTTT
V gene: TRBV5-1; clone size: NA; D gene: TRBD1; J gene: TRBJ1-5; CDR3 protein: CASSTGEDNQPQHF; CDR3 DNA: TGCGCCAGCAGCACAGGGGAGGACAATCAGCCCCAGCATTTT